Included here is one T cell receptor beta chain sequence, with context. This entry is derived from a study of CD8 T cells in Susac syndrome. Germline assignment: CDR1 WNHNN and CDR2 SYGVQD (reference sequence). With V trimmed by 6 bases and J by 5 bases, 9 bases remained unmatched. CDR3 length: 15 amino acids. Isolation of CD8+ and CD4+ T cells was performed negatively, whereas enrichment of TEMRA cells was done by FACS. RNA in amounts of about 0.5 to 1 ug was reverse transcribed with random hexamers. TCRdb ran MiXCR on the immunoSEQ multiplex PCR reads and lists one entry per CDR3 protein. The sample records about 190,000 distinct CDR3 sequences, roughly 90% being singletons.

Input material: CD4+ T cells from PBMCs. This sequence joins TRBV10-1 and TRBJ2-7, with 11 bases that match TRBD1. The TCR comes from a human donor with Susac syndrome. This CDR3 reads CASRLTGQGGNEQYF. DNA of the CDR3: TGCGCCAGCAGATTAACGGGACAGGGGGGCAACGAGCAGTACTTC.